This T cell receptor beta chain appears in the sequencing data of a study of blood T cell repertoires in COVID-19. For the study at large: Samples came from the United States, Italy and Spain, spanning acute and convalescent COVID-19. The analysed material was cDNA or gDNA that came from T cells, B-cell-depleted T cells, or PBMCs.

The V gene's germline CDR1 is MGHRA and CDR2 YSYEKL. CDR3 length equals 12 residues. The V gene lost 2 bases and the J gene lost 7 bases, with 6 bases spanning the gap. Authors' analysis steps: Estimates of nucleated cell counts were drawn from the amplification of reference gene primers. TCRdb's copy holds only in-frame clones and misses some; the assay was immunoSEQ multiplex PCR. Clone size and the V and J calls come from that table; the DNA yielded D and trimming. Here the sample spans 120,000 to 150,000 clones, approximately 85% being singletons. The gene calls are TRBV4-1 and TRBJ1-3, with D unclear. This TCR was recovered from an elderly woman with acute or convalescent COVID-19. The sample taken for sequencing was peripheral blood. CDR3 sequence reads: CASSQTENTIYF. Written as DNA, the CDR3 is TGCGCCAGCAGCCAAACGGAGAACACCATATATTTT.